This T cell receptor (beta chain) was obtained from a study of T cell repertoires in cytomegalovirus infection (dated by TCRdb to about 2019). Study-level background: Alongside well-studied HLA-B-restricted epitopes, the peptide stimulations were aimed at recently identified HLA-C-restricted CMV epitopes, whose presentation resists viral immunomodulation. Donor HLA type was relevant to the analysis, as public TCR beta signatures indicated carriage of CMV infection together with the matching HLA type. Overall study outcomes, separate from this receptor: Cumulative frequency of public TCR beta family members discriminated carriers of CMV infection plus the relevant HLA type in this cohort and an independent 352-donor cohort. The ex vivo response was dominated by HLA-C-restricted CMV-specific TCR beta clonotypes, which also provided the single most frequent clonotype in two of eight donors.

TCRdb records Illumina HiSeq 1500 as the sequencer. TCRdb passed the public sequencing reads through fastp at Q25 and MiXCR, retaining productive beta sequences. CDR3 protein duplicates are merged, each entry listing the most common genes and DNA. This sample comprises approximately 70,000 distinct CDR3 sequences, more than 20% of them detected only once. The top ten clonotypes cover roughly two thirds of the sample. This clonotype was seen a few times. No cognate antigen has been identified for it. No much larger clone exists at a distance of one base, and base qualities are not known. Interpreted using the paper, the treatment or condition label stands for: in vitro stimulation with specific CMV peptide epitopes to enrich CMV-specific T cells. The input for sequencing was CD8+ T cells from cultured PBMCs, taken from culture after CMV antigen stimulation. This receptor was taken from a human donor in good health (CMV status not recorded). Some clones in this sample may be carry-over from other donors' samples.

The CDR3 region has the sequence CASSLPDGYTEAFF. In nucleotide form, the sequence is TGTGCCAGCAGCCTCCCTGACGGATACACTGAAGCTTTCTTT. The sequence is built from TRBV7-8 and TRBJ1-1; the D gene identity is not certain. The germline V gene provides CDR1 SGHVS and CDR2 FQNEAQ. Including cysteine and phenylalanine, the CDR3 has 14 amino acids. This entry keeps only the CDR3 DNA: 42 bases, framed from base 1. Relative to germline, V is 5 bases shorter and J is 3 bases shorter, with 13 bases between their ends.